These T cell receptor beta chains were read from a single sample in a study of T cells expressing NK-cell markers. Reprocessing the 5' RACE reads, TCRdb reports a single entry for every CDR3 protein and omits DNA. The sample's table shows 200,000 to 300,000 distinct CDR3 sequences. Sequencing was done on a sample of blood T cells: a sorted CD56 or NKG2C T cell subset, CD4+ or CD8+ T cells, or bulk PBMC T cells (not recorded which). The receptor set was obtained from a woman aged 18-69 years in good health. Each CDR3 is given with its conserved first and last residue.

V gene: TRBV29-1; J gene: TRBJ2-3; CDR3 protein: CSVPGTSGASTDTQYF
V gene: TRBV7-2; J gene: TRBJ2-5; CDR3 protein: CASSAAGTGEETQYF
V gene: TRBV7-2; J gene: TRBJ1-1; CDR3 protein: CASSPWDKGTEAFF
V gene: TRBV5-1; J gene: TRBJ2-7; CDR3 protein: CASSLEQGHINEQYF
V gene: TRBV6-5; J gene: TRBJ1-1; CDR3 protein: CASSYLGRTEAFF
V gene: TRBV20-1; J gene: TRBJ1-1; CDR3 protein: CSARAFGAGNTEAFF
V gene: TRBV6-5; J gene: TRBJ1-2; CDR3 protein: CASSYLGPIEYGYTF
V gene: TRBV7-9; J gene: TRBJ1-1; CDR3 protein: CASSPGPSGAFF
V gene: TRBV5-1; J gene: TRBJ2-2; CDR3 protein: CASSLTTRKAGELFF
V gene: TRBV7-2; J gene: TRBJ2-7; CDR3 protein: CASSQGGTSTYEQYF
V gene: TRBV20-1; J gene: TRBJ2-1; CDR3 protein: CSAVAGAPNNEQFF
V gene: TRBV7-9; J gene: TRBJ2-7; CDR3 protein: CASSYRDSEPYEQYF
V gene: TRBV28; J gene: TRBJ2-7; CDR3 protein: CASSLWGALSYEQYF
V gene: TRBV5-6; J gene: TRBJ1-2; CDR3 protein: CASSLVRGGYGYTF
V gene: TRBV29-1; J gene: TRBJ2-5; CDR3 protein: CSAQGEKETQYF
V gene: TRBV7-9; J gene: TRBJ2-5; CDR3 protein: CASSLAPLETQYF
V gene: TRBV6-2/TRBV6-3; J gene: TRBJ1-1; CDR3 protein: CASGVQGPGLGTEAFF
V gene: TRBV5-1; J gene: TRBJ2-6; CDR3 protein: CASGLQGSGANVLTF
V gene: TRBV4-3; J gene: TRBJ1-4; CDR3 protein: CASSHRDRVFEKLFF
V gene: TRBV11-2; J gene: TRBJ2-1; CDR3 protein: CASSPRLAGANEQFF
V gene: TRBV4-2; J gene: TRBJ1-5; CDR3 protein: CASSQVGRWGNQPQHF
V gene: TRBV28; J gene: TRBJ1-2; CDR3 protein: CASSLPGYGYTF
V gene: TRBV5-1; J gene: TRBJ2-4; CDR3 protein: CASNPQGRGKNIQYF
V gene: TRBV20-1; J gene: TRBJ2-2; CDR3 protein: CSARWGAQGTGELFF
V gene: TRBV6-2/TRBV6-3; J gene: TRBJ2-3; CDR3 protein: CASSYSGGTSTDTQYF
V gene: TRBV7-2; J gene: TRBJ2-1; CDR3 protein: CASNVYYNEQFF
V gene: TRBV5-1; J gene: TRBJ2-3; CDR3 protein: CASSQRVPDTQYF
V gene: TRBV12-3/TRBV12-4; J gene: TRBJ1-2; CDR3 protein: CASSFDRGSDGYTF
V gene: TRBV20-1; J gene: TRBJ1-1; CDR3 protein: CSAPDRRNTEAFF